Listed below are T cell receptor beta chains from one sample, sequenced in a study of early T cells in non-severe SARS-CoV-2 infection. TCRdb recomputed calls from the 5' RACE reads with MiXCR, one row per CDR3 protein. This sample yields tens of thousands of distinct CDR3 sequences, of which 5.3% are seen a single time; roughly 29% belongs to the top ten. Sequences were obtained from whole blood. The receptors here all came from an adult who was a healthcare worker with PCR-confirmed SARS-CoV-2 infection or an uninfected control (not recorded which). The CDR3 runs from the conserved cysteine through the conserved F or W. Each record gives: J gene, clone size, V gene, D gene, CDR3 protein, CDR3 DNA. The D gene is left open where the match is weak. Clone size is shown for a subset of rows, as once, few, many or a class of expanded clone.

TRBJ2-6,many,TRBV2,TRBD1,CASSGQGTAGANVLTF,TGTGCCAGCAGCGGACAGGGCACGGCTGGGGCCAACGTCCTGACTTTC
TRBJ2-7,many,TRBV28,NA,CASSLSFGEQYF,TGTGCCAGCAGTTTAAGTTTTGGCGAGCAGTACTTC
TRBJ2-5,many,TRBV7-2,TRBD1,CASSLGQGPWETQYF,TGTGCCAGCAGCTTAGGACAGGGGCCGTGGGAGACCCAGTACTTC
TRBJ1-1,many,TRBV7-2,NA,CASRTGGEGRAFF,TGTGCCAGCAGGACTGGGGGGGAGGGAAGAGCTTTCTTT
TRBJ2-3,NA,TRBV12-3/TRBV12-4,TRBD2,CASSLWLAGGADTQYF,TGTGCCAGCAGTTTATGGCTAGCGGGGGGGGCAGATACGCAGTATTTT
TRBJ2-7,NA,TRBV20-1,NA,CSARKAGSASYEQYF,TGCAGTGCTAGAAAGGCGGGGTCCGCCTCCTACGAGCAGTACTTC
TRBJ2-2,NA,TRBV19,NA,CASSQGFKTGELFF,TGTGCCAGTTCGCAGGGTTTCAAAACCGGGGAGCTGTTTTTT
TRBJ1-2,many,TRBV19,TRBD1,CASSIGQGAGGYTF,TGTGCCAGTAGTATTGGACAGGGGGCAGGAGGCTACACCTTC
TRBJ2-5,many,TRBV4-2,TRBD2,CASSQTSGRTRETQYF,TGTGCCAGCAGCCAAACTAGCGGGAGGACTAGAGAGACCCAGTACTTC
TRBJ2-1,many,TRBV20-1,TRBD2,CSAIAGGPFHEQFF,TGCAGTGCTATAGCGGGAGGGCCCTTCCATGAGCAGTTCTTC
TRBJ2-4,many,TRBV15,NA,CATSTVTSIQYF,TGTGCCACCAGCACCGTCACGAGCATTCAGTACTTC
TRBJ2-1,many,TRBV12-3/TRBV12-4,NA,CASSIRDLNEQFF,TGTGCCAGCAGTATCCGGGACCTCAATGAGCAGTTCTTC
TRBJ2-1,many,TRBV6-5,NA,CASRLGLDYNEQFF,TGTGCCAGCAGGCTGGGACTGGACTACAATGAGCAGTTCTTC
TRBJ2-7,many,TRBV6-6,NA,CASTKGRGLGEQYF,TGTGCCAGCACCAAAGGCAGGGGTCTCGGCGAGCAGTACTTC
TRBJ2-5,many,TRBV6-5,TRBD2,CASAEGGREETQYF,TGTGCCAGCGCCGAGGGAGGGAGGGAGGAGACCCAGTACTTC
TRBJ2-3,NA,TRBV7-8,NA,CASSLDSRASTDTQYF,TGTGCCAGCAGCTTAGATTCCAGGGCAAGCACAGATACGCAGTATTTT
TRBJ2-2,many,TRBV7-2,TRBD2,CASSWVAGGHTGELFF,TGTGCCAGCAGCTGGGTAGCGGGGGGTCACACCGGGGAGCTGTTTTTT
TRBJ2-7,many,TRBV4-2,NA,CASSQPGRSSYEQYF,TGTGCCAGCAGCCAACCGGGACGGAGCTCCTACGAGCAGTACTTC
TRBJ2-1,many,TRBV4-2,TRBD2,CASSQEGLAGYNEQFF,TGTGCCAGCAGCCAAGAAGGACTAGCCGGCTACAATGAGCAGTTCTTC
TRBJ1-6,many,TRBV29-1,TRBD1,CSVTQGNGSPLHF,TGCAGCGTAACACAGGGGAACGGTTCACCCCTCCACTTT
TRBJ2-7,NA,TRBV30,NA,CAWSEDIVYEQYF,TGTGCCTGGAGTGAGGACATAGTATACGAGCAGTACTTC
TRBJ2-7,many,TRBV5-1,TRBD1,CASSLVVTGGGEQYF,TGCGCCAGCAGCTTGGTGGTGACAGGGGGCGGAGAGCAGTACTTC
TRBJ1-2,many,TRBV7-9,NA,CASSLVGGYGYTF,TGTGCCAGCAGCTTAGTAGGGGGCTATGGCTACACCTTC
TRBJ1-5,NA,TRBV5-1,NA,CASSLGERQPQHF,TGCGCCAGCAGCCTGGGGGAACGCCAGCCCCAGCATTTT
TRBJ1-4,NA,TRBV18,NA,CASSPQHSTNEKLFF,TGTGCCAGCTCACCACAGCATTCAACTAATGAAAAACTGTTTTTT
TRBJ2-5,many,TRBV12-5,NA,CASGFDSQETQYF,TGTGCTAGTGGTTTCGACAGTCAAGAGACCCAGTACTTC
TRBJ2-5,many,TRBV7-2,NA,CASSLGWTAGQTQYF,TGTGCCAGCAGCTTAGGATGGACAGCAGGACAGACCCAGTACTTC
TRBJ2-7,many,TRBV10-3,TRBD1,CAAGRDRGSYEQYF,TGTGCCGCAGGCAGGGACAGGGGGTCCTACGAGCAGTACTTC
TRBJ2-5,many,TRBV2,NA,CASSELLARETQYF,TGTGCCAGCAGTGAGCTTTTGGCGAGAGAGACCCAGTACTTC